Listed below are T cell receptor beta chains from one sample, sequenced in a study of cytomegalovirus exposure and HLA in healthy donors. Data came from immunoSEQ multiplex PCR; TCRdb stores just in-frame clones and leaves some out. The repertoire includes about 150,000 clones, 76% of them detected once, and about 2.9% sits in the top ten. Sample: PBMCs. These receptors were taken from a man between 35 and 55 years old in good health and CMV-seronegative. Both conserved end residues are part of each CDR3. D genes are given only for firm matches. Rows give clone size only sometimes, using once, few, many, or a class for an expanded clone.

D | size | J | V | DNA | CDR3
. | . | TRBJ2-3 | TRBV5-1 | TGCGCCAGCAGCTTTAGCCCAGATACGCAGTATTTT | CASSFSPDTQYF
TRBD1 | . | TRBJ1-2 | TRBV4-3 | TGCGCCAGCAGCCAAGATCCGACAGGGGGCCTATTGGAGTATGGCTACACCTTC | CASSQDPTGGLLEYGYTF
TRBD1 | few | TRBJ1-5 | TRBV6-6 | TGTGCCAGCAGCCGGACAGGGTTCAATCAGCCCCAGCATTTT | CASSRTGFNQPQHF
TRBD2 | . | TRBJ2-4 | TRBV4-3 | TGCGCCAGCAGCCAAGACCAACTAGCGGGGGGACTACTAGCCAAAAACATTCAGTACTTC | CASSQDQLAGGLLAKNIQYF
. | . | TRBJ1-3 | TRBV6-6 | TGTGCCAGCAGTTACTCCGGGGGAAGAGGAAACACCATATATTTT | CASSYSGGRGNTIYF
. | . | TRBJ2-7 | TRBV19 | TGTGCCAGTAGTAGATCAGGGGTCTTACTAGCCTACGAGCAGTACTTC | CASSRSGVLLAYEQYF
. | . | TRBJ1-1 | TRBV29-1 | TGCAGCGTCGTTGAGGGCCCCCCAAGGAACACTGAAGCTTTCTTT | CSVVEGPPRNTEAFF
. | . | TRBJ2-7 | TRBV19 | TGTGCCAGTAGTATCGGGATTCCCTACGAGCAGTACTTC | CASSIGIPYEQYF
TRBD2 | . | TRBJ2-1 | TRBV5-4 | TGTGCCAGCAGCGTGTGGGGGGGGTACTACAATGAGCAGTTCTTC | CASSVWGGYYNEQFF
. | . | TRBJ1-5 | TRBV7-6 | TGTGCCAGCAGCGGCACAGGGTGGGGGCAGCCCCAGCATTTT | CASSGTGWGQPQHF
. | . | TRBJ1-2 | TRBV6-5 | TGTGCCAGCAGCCGGGAGAGGGCCGGCTATGGCTACACCTTC | CASSRERAGYGYTF
. | . | TRBJ1-5 | TRBV19 | TGTGCCAGTAGTTGGGCAGTTATTCAGCCCCAGCATTTT | CASSWAVIQPQHF
. | . | TRBJ1-1 | TRBV7-6 | TGTGCCAGCAGCTTAGCGGTCAGGGGGAACACTGAAGCTTTCTTT | CASSLAVRGNTEAFF
. | . | TRBJ1-1 | TRBV6-1 | TGTGCCAGCAAAACAGGGTGGTCCACTGAAGCTTTCTTT | CASKTGWSTEAFF
TRBD1 | . | TRBJ1-2 | TRBV11-2 | TGTGCCAGCAGCCTTACAGGGGACTATGGCTACACCTTC | CASSLTGDYGYTF
. | . | TRBJ2-7 | TRBV10-3 | TGTGCCATCAAAAGGGAGGACTCCTACGAGCAGTACTTC | CAIKREDSYEQYF
TRBD1 | . | TRBJ2-1 | TRBV9 | TGTGCCAGCAGCGTAGCGGGACAGGGCCACAATGAGCAGTTCTTC | CASSVAGQGHNEQFF
TRBD1 | . | TRBJ1-3 | TRBV30 | TGTGCCTGGAGTGTCCAGGGGGCAGGAAACACCATATATTTT | CAWSVQGAGNTIYF
. | . | TRBJ1-2 | TRBV5-6 | TGTGCCAGCAGCCCGAGGAGCGGAACGGGCTACACCTTC | CASSPRSGTGYTF
. | . | TRBJ2-2 | TRBV7-2 | TGTGCCAGCAGCTTAGTAGGTACAGGGCTCAGCACCGGGGAGCTGTTTTTT | CASSLVGTGLSTGELFF
. | . | TRBJ1-1 | TRBV9 | TGTGCCAGCAGCCCCATAGTTGGGGGCCCTGAAGCTTTCTTT | CASSPIVGGPEAFF
TRBD2 | . | TRBJ2-5 | TRBV6-1 | TGTGCCAGCAGTGAAAGGACTAGCGGGGGGCGGGGAGAGACCCAGTACTTC | CASSERTSGGRGETQYF
TRBD1 | once | TRBJ2-7 | TRBV6-5 | TGTGCCAGCAGTTATAGGGACAGGGGGTACGAGCAGTACTTC | CASSYRDRGYEQYF
TRBD2 | . | TRBJ2-3 | TRBV5-1 | TGCGCCAGCAGCGCCACAGGGGGTCTAGCGGGGGCCACAGATACGCAGTATTTT | CASSATGGLAGATDTQYF
TRBD2 | few | TRBJ2-1 | TRBV6-4 | TGTGCCAGCAGCCCAAGCGGGGGCTCCTACAATGAGCAGTTCTTC | CASSPSGGSYNEQFF
TRBD1 | . | TRBJ1-1 | TRBV27 | TGTGCCAGCAGTAACCCAGGGGGAAATGCTTTCTTT | CASSNPGGNAFF
. | . | TRBJ1-1 | TRBV6-5 | TGTGCCAGCGGTCAACCAGGAGGGCAGAATGAAGCTTTCTTT | CASGQPGGQNEAFF
. | . | TRBJ1-4 | TRBV4-1 | TGCGCCAGCAGCCTCTCGGGGGGCCTAAATGAAAAACTGTTTTTT | CASSLSGGLNEKLFF
TRBD1 | . | TRBJ2-7 | TRBV29-1 | TGCAGCGTCCTTAAATTGACAGGGCGCTCCTACGAGCAGTACTTC | CSVLKLTGRSYEQYF
TRBD1 | . | TRBJ2-6 | TRBV7-8 | TGTGCCAGCAGCTTAGCGGGGTCGGGACAGGTGAAGACTTTC | CASSLAGSGQVKTF
TRBD1 | . | TRBJ1-1 | TRBV2 | TGTGCCAGCAGCCGAGGACAGGGGAGTCGGATGAACACTGAAGCTTTCTTT | CASSRGQGSRMNTEAFF
. | . | TRBJ1-4 | TRBV4-2 | TGTGCCAGCAGCCAAGGGATTACAGGGATGAATGAAAAACTGTTTTTT | CASSQGITGMNEKLFF
TRBD1 | . | TRBJ1-1 | TRBV29-1 | TGCAGCGTTGAAGATCTTCCGGACAGGGCTAACACTGAAGCTTTCTTT | CSVEDLPDRANTEAFF
. | . | TRBJ1-4 | TRBV29-1 | TGCAGCGTCTATGTAGCGACTAATGAAAAACTGTTTTTT | CSVYVATNEKLFF
. | . | TRBJ1-2 | TRBV11-2 | TGTGCCAGCAGCCCAGCGACCCCGGCAGGGGACAACGGCTACACCTTC | CASSPATPAGDNGYTF
. | . | TRBJ2-7 | TRBV4-1 | TGCGCCAGCAGCCAAGATACAGGGAGCAACTACGAGCAGTACTTC | CASSQDTGSNYEQYF
TRBD1 | few | TRBJ2-7 | TRBV15 | TGTGCCACCAGCAGGCCCGGGACAGGGATCTTGCAGTACTTC | CATSRPGTGILQYF
TRBD1 | once | TRBJ2-7 | TRBV27 | TGTGCCAGCAGACCGACAGGGGTCTACGAGCAGTACTTC | CASRPTGVYEQYF
. | . | TRBJ2-2 | TRBV25-1 | TGTGCCAGCACCCCCCCCGCGAACACCGGGGAGCTGTTTTTT | CASTPPANTGELFF
. | . | TRBJ1-3 | TRBV5-1 | TGCGCCAGCAGCTCCAACCCGGGAGTCGGGATGGGCACCATATATTTT | CASSSNPGVGMGTIYF
. | . | TRBJ1-6 | TRBV27 | TGTGCCAGCAGCCCGACAGTGAGCTCCTATAATTCACCCCTCCACTTT | CASSPTVSSYNSPLHF
. | . | TRBJ1-2 | TRBV2 | TGTGCCAGCAGTGTTAGCTCCCTCTATGGCTACACCTTC | CASSVSSLYGYTF
TRBD1 | . | TRBJ1-2 | TRBV11-3 | TGTGCCAGCAGCCTAGGACAGGGGCCCTATGGCTACACCTTC | CASSLGQGPYGYTF
TRBD2 | . | TRBJ2-3 | TRBV29-1 | TGCAGCGTCGGGAGGATCCAGACCACAGATACGCAGTATTTT | CSVGRIQTTDTQYF
. | . | TRBJ2-6 | TRBV6-5 | TGTGCCAGCAGACTCTCTGGGGCCAACGTCCTGACTTTC | CASRLSGANVLTF
TRBD1 | . | TRBJ2-7 | TRBV6-1 | TGTGCCAGCAGTGTGCTCGAGACAGGGGCCTACGAGCAGTACTTC | CASSVLETGAYEQYF
TRBD1 | few | TRBJ2-7 | TRBV4-3 | TGCGCCAGCAGCCAAGAGATGGGACAGGGGGCGGCCGAGCAGTACTTC | CASSQEMGQGAAEQYF
TRBD2 | . | TRBJ2-5 | TRBV7-3 | TGTGCCAGCAGCCCCCGGGGGGGGTGGCAAGAGACCCAGTACTTC | CASSPRGGWQETQYF
TRBD2 | few | TRBJ2-3 | TRBV10-3 | TGTGCCATCAGTGAGCCCACCCCCCTACTAGCGGGAGAACTCCCTGATACGCAGTATTTT | CAISEPTPLLAGELPDTQYF
. | . | TRBJ2-3 | TRBV2 | TGTGCCAGCAGTCCGGGGGGCGGGGATACGCAGTATTTT | CASSPGGGDTQYF
TRBD1 | . | TRBJ1-1 | TRBV28 | TGTGCCAGCAGCCGACCCGGACAGGCAAGCACTGAAGCTTTCTTT | CASSRPGQASTEAFF